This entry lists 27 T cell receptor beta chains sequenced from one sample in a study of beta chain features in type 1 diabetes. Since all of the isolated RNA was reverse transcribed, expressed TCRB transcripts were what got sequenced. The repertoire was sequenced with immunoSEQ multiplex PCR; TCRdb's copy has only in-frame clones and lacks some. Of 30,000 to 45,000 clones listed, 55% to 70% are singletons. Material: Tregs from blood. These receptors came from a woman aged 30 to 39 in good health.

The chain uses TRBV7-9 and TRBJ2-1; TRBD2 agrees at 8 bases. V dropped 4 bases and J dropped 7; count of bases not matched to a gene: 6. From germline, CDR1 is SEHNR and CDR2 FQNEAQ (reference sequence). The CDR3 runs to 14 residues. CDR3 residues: CASSYPGLVNEQFF. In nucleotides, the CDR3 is TGTGCCAGCAGCTATCCGGGACTAGTGAATGAGCAGTTCTTC. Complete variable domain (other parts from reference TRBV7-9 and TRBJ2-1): DTGVSQNPRHKITKRGQNVTFRCDPISEHNRLYWYRQTLGQGPEFLTYFQNEAQLEKSRLLSDRFSAERPKGSFSTLEIQRTEQGDSAMYLCASSYPGLVNEQFFGPGTRLTVL.

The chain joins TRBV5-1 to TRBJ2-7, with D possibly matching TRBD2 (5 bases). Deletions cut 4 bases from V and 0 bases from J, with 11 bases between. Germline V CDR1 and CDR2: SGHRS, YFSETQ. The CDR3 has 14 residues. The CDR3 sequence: CASSPGIPSYEQYF. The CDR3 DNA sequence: TGCGCCAGCAGCCCCGGGATACCCTCCTACGAGCAGTACTTC.

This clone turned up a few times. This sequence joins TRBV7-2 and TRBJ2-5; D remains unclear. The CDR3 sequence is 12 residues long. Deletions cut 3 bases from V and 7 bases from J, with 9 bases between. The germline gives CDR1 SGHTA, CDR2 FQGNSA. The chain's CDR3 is CASSFFRVTQYF. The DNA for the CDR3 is TGTGCCAGCAGCTTTTTCCGGGTGACCCAGTACTTC.

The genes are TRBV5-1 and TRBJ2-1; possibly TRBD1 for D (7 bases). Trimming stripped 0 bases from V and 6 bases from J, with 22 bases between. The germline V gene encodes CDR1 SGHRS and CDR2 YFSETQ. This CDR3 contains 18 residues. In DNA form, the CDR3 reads TGCGCCAGCAGCTTGGCCGGCAGGGGGGTTTTACAACGCAATGAGCAGTTCTTC. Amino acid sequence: CASSLAGRGVLQRNEQFF.

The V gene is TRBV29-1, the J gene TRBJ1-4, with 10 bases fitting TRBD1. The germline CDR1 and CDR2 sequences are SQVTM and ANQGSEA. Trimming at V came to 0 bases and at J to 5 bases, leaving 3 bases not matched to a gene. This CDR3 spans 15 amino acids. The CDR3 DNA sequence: TGCAGCGTTGAAGATCTGGGACAGGGGAATGAAAAACTGTTTTTT. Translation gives CSVEDLGQGNEKLFF.

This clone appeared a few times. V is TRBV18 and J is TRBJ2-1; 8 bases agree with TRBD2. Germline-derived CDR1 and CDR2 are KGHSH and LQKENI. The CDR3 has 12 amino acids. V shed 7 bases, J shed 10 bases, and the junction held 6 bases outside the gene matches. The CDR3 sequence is CASYPGGDEQFF. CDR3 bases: TGTGCCAGCTACCCCGGGGGGGACGAGCAGTTCTTC.

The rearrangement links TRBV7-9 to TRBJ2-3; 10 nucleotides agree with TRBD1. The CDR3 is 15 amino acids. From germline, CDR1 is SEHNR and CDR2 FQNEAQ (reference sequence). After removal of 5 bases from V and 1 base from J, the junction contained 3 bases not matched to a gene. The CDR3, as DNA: TGTGCCAGCAGCCTTGACAGGGGGCGCACAGATACGCAGTATTTT. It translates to CASSLDRGRTDTQYF.

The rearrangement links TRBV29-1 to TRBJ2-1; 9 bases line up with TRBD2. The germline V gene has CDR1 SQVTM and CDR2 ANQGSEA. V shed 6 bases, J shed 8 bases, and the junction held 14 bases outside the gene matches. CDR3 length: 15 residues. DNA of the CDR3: TGCAGCGTCAGAAGGGACGGCGGGAGGGCCGATGAGCAGTTCTTC. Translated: CSVRRDGGRADEQFF.

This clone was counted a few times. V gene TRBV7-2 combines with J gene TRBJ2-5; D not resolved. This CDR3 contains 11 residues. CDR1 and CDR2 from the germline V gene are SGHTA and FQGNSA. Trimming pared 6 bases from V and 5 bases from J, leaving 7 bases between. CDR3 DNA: TGTGCCAGCAGTTGGCGGGAGACCCAGTACTTC. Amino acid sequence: CASSWRETQYF.

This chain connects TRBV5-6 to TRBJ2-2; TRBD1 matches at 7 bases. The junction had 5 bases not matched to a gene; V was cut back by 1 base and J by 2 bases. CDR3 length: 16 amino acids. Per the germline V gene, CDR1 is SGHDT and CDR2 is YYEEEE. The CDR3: CASSLMGQRNTGELFF. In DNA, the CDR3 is TGTGCCAGCAGCTTGATGGGACAGCGAAACACCGGGGAGCTGTTTTTT.

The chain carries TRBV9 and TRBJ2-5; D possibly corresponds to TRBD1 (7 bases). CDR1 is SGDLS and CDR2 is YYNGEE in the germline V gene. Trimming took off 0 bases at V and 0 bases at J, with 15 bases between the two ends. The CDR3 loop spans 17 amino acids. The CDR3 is CASSVGLAGGYQETQYF. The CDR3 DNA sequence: TGTGCCAGCAGCGTAGGTCTAGCAGGGGGGTACCAAGAGACCCAGTACTTC.

The CDR3 nucleotides are TGTGCCAGCAGAGATGACAACCAAGAGACCCAGTACTTC. It encodes CASRDDNQETQYF. The chain couples TRBV2 to TRBJ2-5; D ambiguous. Trimming pared 6 bases from V and 0 bases from J, leaving 8 bases between. CDR3 size: 13 residues. Looked up from germline, CDR1 is SNHLY and CDR2 is FYNNEI.

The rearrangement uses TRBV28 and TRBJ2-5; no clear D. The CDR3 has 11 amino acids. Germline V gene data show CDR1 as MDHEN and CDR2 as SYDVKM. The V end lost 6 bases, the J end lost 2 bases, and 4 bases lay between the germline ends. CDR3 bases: TGTGCCAGCAGCAAACAAGAGACCCAGTACTTC. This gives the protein CASSKQETQYF.

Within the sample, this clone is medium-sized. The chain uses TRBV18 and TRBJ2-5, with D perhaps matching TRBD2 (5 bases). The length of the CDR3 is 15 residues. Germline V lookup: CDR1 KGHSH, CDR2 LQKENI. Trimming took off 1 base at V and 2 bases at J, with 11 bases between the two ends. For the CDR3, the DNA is TGTGCCAGCTCACCACTGGCCGGGGAGCAAGAGACCCAGTACTTC. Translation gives CASSPLAGEQETQYF.

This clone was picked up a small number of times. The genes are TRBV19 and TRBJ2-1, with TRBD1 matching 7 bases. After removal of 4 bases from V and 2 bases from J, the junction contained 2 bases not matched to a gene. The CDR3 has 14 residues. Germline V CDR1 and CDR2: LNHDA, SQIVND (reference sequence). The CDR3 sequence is CASSRGTAYNEQFF. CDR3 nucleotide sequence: TGTGCCAGTAGTAGAGGGACAGCCTACAATGAGCAGTTCTTC.

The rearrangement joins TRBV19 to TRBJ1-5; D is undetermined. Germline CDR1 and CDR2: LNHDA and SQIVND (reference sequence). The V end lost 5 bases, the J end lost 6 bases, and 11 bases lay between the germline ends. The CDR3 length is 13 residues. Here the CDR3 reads CASSYGLRQPQHF. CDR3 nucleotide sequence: TGTGCCAGTAGTTACGGTTTGCGTCAGCCCCAGCATTTT.

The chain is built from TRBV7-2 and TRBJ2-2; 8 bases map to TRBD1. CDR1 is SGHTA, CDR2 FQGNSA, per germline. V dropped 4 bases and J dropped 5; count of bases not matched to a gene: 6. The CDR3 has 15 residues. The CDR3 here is CASSSQGAITGELFF. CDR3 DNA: TGTGCCAGCAGCTCTCAGGGGGCGATTACCGGGGAGCTGTTTTTT. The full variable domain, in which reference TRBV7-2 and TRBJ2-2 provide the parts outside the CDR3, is GAGVSQSPSNKVTEKGKDVELRCDPISGHTALYWYRQSLGQGLEFLIYFQGNSAPDKSGLPSDRFSAERTGGSVSTLTIQRTQQEDSAVYLCASSSQGAITGELFFGEGSRLTVL.

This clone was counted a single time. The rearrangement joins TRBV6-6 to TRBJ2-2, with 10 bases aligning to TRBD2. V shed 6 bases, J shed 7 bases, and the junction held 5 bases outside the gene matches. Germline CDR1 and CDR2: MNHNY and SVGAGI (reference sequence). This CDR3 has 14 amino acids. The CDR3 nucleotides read TGTGCCAGCAGCCTTCTAGCGGGAGTCGGGGAGCTGTTTTTT. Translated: CASSLLAGVGELFF.

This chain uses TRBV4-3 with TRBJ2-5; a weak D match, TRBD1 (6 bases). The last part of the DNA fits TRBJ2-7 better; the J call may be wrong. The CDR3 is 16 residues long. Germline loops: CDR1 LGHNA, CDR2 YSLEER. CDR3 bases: TGCGCCAGCAGCCAAGTGTGGCAGGGGCCCTCCTACGAGCAGTACTTC. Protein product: CASSQVWQGPSYEQYF.

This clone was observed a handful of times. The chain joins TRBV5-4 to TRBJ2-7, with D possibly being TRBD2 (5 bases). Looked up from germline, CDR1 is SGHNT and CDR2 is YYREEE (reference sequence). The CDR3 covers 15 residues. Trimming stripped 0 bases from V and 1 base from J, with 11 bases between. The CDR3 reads CASSLGRQVSYEQYF. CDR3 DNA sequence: TGTGCCAGCAGCTTGGGGAGGCAGGTATCCTACGAGCAGTACTTC.

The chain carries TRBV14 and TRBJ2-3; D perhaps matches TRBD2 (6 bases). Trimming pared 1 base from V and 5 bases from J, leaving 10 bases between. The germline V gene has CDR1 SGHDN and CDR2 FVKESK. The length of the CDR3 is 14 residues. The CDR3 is CASSQVGGGDTQYF. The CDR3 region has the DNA TGTGCCAGCAGCCAAGTCGGGGGTGGAGATACGCAGTATTTT.

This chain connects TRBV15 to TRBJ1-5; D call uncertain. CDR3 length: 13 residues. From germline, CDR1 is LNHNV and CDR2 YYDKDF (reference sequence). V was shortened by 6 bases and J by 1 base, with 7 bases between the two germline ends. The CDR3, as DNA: TGTGCCACCAGTTCGCAGAGCAATCAGCCCCAGCATTTT. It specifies CATSSQSNQPQHF. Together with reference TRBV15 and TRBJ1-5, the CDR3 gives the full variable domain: DAMVIQNPRYQVTQFGKPVTLSCSQTLNHNVMYWYQQKSSQAPKLLFHYYDKDFNNEADTPDNFQSRRPNTSFCFLDIRSPGLGDTAMYLCATSSQSNQPQHFGDGTRLSIL.

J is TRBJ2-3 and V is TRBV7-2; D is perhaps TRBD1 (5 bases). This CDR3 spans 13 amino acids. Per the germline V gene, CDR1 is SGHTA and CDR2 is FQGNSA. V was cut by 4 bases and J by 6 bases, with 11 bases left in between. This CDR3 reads CASSWGPADTQYF. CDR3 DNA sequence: TGTGCCAGCAGCTGGGGCCCAGCCGATACGCAGTATTTT. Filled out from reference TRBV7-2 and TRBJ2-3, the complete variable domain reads GAGVSQSPSNKVTEKGKDVELRCDPISGHTALYWYRQSLGQGLEFLIYFQGNSAPDKSGLPSDRFSAERTGGSVSTLTIQRTQQEDSAVYLCASSWGPADTQYFGPGTRLTVL.

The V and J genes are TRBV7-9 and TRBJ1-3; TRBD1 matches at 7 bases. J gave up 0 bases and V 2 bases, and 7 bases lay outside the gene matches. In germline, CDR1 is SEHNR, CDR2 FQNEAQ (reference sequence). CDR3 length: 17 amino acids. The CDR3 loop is CASSLFLGTVSGNTIYF. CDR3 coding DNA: TGTGCCAGCAGCTTATTTCTGGGGACAGTCTCTGGAAACACCATATATTTT.

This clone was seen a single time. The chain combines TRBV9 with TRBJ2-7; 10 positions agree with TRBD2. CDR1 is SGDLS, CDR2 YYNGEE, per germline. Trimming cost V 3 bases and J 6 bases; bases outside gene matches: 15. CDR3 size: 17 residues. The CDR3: CASSEGGALAGLGEQYF. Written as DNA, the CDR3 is TGTGCCAGCAGCGAGGGGGGGGCACTAGCGGGACTAGGCGAGCAGTACTTC.

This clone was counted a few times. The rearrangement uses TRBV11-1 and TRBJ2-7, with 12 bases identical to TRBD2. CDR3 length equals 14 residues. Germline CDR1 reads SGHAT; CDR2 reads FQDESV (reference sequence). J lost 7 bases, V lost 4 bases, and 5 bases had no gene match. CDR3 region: CASSYGLAGSEQYF. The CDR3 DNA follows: TGTGCCAGCAGCTATGGACTAGCGGGATCAGAGCAGTACTTC.

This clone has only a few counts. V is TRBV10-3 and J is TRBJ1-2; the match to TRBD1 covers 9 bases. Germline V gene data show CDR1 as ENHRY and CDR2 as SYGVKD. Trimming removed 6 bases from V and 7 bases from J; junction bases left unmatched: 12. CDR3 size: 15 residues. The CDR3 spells CAIRRGQGDFGGYTF. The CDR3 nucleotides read TGTGCCATCAGGAGGGGACAGGGTGATTTCGGTGGCTACACCTTC.